This T cell receptor beta chain was profiled in a study of OX40 agonist ivuxolimab in advanced cancers. Study in general: Cohort: 82.7% men, mean age about 62, aged about 23 to 79. Therapy given before enrollment (anti-PD-1, anti-PD-L1 or anti-CTLA-4) was allowed, and around 40% had some.

For this clone: Antigen: not known.

Systemic immunosuppression or a history of autoimmune disease excluded patients. Produced via immunoSEQ multiplex PCR; TCRdb's table is partial and in-frame only. The repertoire consists of around 38,000 clones, with around 84% occurring once and the leading ten covering 9.5% to 15%. General study findings and limits: At 0.1 to 3.0 mg/kg, clonal expansion of CD4+ and CD8+ blood T cells had occurred by week 6.

The source material was CD4+ or CD8+ T cells sorted from blood, sampled in a trial of the OX40 agonist ivuxolimab. The receptor comes from an adult with an advanced solid tumor such as melanoma, head and neck, liver or kidney cancer.

The CDR3 DNA is TGTGCCAGTAGTATCGAGCCTGGGGGGGCTCAGCCCCAGCATTTT. Its translation is CASSIEPGGAQPQHF. V and J are TRBV19 and TRBJ1-5, with D tentatively TRBD1 (6 bases). V was shortened by 3 bases and J by 6 bases, with 15 bases between the two germline ends. This CDR3 spans 15 amino acids. Germline lookup yields CDR1 LNHDA and CDR2 SQIVND (reference sequence).